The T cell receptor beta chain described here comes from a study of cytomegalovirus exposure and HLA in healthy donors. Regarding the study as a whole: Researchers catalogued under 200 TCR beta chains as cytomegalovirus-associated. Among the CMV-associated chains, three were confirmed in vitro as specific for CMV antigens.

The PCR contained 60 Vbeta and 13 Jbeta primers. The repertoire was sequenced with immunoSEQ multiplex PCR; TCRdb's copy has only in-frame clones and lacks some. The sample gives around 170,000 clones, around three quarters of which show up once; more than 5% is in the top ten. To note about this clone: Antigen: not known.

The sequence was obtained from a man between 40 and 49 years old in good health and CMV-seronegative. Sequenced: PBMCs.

CDR3 DNA: TGTGCCATCGGAGCGGGGCAAGAGACCCAGTACTTC. Amino acids: CAIGAGQETQYF. V is TRBV10-3 and J is TRBJ2-5; 7 bases are shared with TRBD2. Germline V gene data show CDR1 as ENHRY and CDR2 as SYGVKD. J gave up 2 bases and V 8 bases, and 2 bases lay outside the gene matches. The CDR3 totals 12 residues.